The 10 T cell receptor beta chains below were found in one sample sequenced in a study of T cells in tumors after PD-1 blockade. Here immunoSEQ multiplex PCR was the method, and the copy in TCRdb shows in-frame clones only, minus some. The sample yields around 35,000 clones, 70% to 75% seen once. Sequences were derived from PBMCs, sampled after anti-PD-1 treatment. The receptors shown here come from a human donor with basal cell carcinoma.

This clone was found once. In nucleotides, the CDR3 is TGCGCCAGCAGCTTTTCGGGAGGCTACACCTTC. Encoded protein: CASSFSGGYTF. The chain has TRBV5-1 and TRBJ1-2; no reliable D call. Germline V gives CDR1 SGHRS, CDR2 YFSETQ. This CDR3 has 11 residues. V lost 2 bases, J lost 8 bases, and 7 bases lay in between.

V usage is TRBV7-8 and J usage is TRBJ1-1; weak D call: TRBD1 (5 bases). Trimming took off 3 bases at V and 4 bases at J, with 12 bases between the two ends. The CDR3 extends over 14 amino acids. CDR1 is SGHVS, CDR2 FQNEAQ, per germline. The CDR3 loop reads CASSLTAGGTEAFF. CDR3 DNA sequence: TGTGCCAGCAGCTTGACCGCCGGGGGCACTGAAGCTTTCTTT.

The genes are TRBV2 and TRBJ2-5, with 16 nucleotides matching TRBD2. The CDR3 contains 19 residues. Unmatched junction bases numbered 10, after V lost 6 bases and J lost 0 bases. Germline CDR1 is SNHLY and CDR2 is FYNNEI. CDR3: CASSGPGTSGRGYQETQYF. The CDR3 region has the DNA TGTGCCAGCAGCGGCCCGGGGACTAGCGGGAGGGGGTACCAAGAGACCCAGTACTTC. Together with reference TRBV2 and TRBJ2-5, the CDR3 gives the full variable domain: EPEVTQTPSHQVTQMGQEVILRCVPISNHLYFYWYRQILGQKVEFLVSFYNNEISEKSEIFDDQFSVERPDGSNFTLKIRSTKLEDSAMYFCASSGPGTSGRGYQETQYFGPGTRLLVL.

The J gene is TRBJ1-4, the V gene TRBV4-3; 9 bases agree with TRBD1. The V gene end was trimmed by 0 bases and the J gene end by 7 bases; junction bases not matched to a gene: 6. The CDR3 is made up of 16 amino acids. CDR1 and CDR2 from the germline V gene are LGHNA and YSLEER. CDR3 nucleotide sequence: TGCGCCAGCAGCCAAGATTTCGGGACAGGGCCTGAAAAACTGTTTTTT. Protein sequence: CASSQDFGTGPEKLFF.

The chain joins TRBV5-4 to TRBJ2-3; D perhaps matches TRBD1 (6 bases). Per germline, CDR1 SGHNT and CDR2 YYREEE (reference sequence). Trimming pared 4 bases from V and 0 bases from J, leaving 15 bases between. The CDR3 sequence is 16 residues long. The CDR3 loop reads CASSRSGQLSTDTQYF. In DNA form, the CDR3 reads TGTGCCAGCAGCCGTTCCGGACAGCTTAGCACAGATACGCAGTATTTT.

The genes are TRBV7-8 and TRBJ2-6; perhaps TRBD2 as D (6 bases). V lost 5 bases and J 3 bases, leaving 26 bases between the germline ends. The length of the CDR3 is 20 residues. Germline V CDR1 and CDR2: SGHVS, FQNEAQ. CDR3 protein: CASSPLLGEDQLFGANVLTF. Here the CDR3 DNA reads TGTGCCAGCAGCCCCCTCCTCGGGGAGGACCAGTTATTTGGGGCCAACGTCCTGACTTTC. The variable domain in full, with the rest retrieved from reference TRBV7-8 and TRBJ2-6, is GAGVSQSPRYKVAKRGQDVALRCDPISGHVSLFWYQQALGQGPEFLTYFQNEAQLDKSGLPSDRFFAERPEGSVSTLKIQRTQQEDSAVYLCASSPLLGEDQLFGANVLTFGAGSRLTVL.

The rearrangement links TRBV6-5 to TRBJ1-5; D is perhaps TRBD1 (5 bases). The CDR3 sequence is 15 residues long. Between the trimmed V and J ends, which lost 0 bases and 6 bases, there was a span of 12 bases. Looked up from germline, CDR1 is MNHEY and CDR2 is SVGAGI. CDR3 in DNA: TGTGCCAGCAGTTACTCTGGGGCGGGGAGTCAGCCCCAGCATTTT. Translating gives CASSYSGAGSQPQHF.

The chain has TRBV15 and TRBJ2-2, with 10 bases matching TRBD1. The CDR3 is 15 amino acids. The V gene's germline CDR1 is LNHNV and CDR2 YYDKDF (reference sequence). The ends lost 3 bases at V and 4 bases at J; junction bases unmatched: 2. CDR3 residues: CATSRTGGPTGELFF. Here the CDR3 DNA reads TGTGCCACCAGCAGGACAGGGGGCCCCACCGGGGAGCTGTTTTTT.

By share, this clone ranks as medium-sized. The chain uses TRBV7-2 and TRBJ2-1; 9 bases agree with TRBD2. Germline V gene sequence: CDR1 SGHTA, CDR2 FQGNSA. The CDR3 length is 14 residues. V shed 4 bases and J 9 bases; nucleotides not matched to a gene: 7. CDR3 DNA: TGTGCCAGCAGCTCCCGTAGCGGGAGCGGTGAGCAGTTCTTC. This translates into CASSSRSGSGEQFF.

This chain joins TRBV18 and TRBJ1-5; 12 nucleotides match TRBD1. The CDR3 covers 15 residues. V lost 4 bases and J lost 8; bases outside the gene matches: 6. Germline CDR1 reads KGHSH; CDR2 reads LQKENI. Here the CDR3 DNA reads TGTGCCAGCTCACTGGGGACAGGGGGCATGAAGCCCCAGCATTTT. Its translation is CASSLGTGGMKPQHF.